This T cell receptor (beta chain) was observed in a study of OX40 agonist ivuxolimab in advanced cancers. Background for the entire study: The costimulatory receptor OX40 (CD134) was targeted by ivuxolimab, a fully human IgG2 agonistic monoclonal antibody. Intravenous ivuxolimab was administered to patients every 2 weeks at six dose levels: 0.01, 0.1, 0.3, 1.5, 3 and 10 mg/kg. Prior anti-PD-1, anti-PD-L1 or anti-CTLA-4 therapy was permitted, and about two fifths of dose-escalation patients had received checkpoint inhibitors. In the dose-escalation cohort, roughly 82% of patients were male, and the mean age was around 60 years with a range of roughly 23 to 90. The purpose of peripheral TCRbeta sequencing was to test whether ivuxolimab changed TCR sequence diversity and led to clonal T-cell expansion. Of the roughly 51 patients in dose escalation, 19 had hepatocellular carcinoma, about 15 had melanoma, 9 had renal cell carcinoma and 9 had head and neck cancer. Partial responses occurred in three dose-escalation patients: two with cutaneous melanoma and one with hepatocellular carcinoma. The paper describes the monotherapy dose-escalation part (N of about 47 patients) of the phase I trial of ivuxolimab.

Broader findings and caveats from the paper: At doses of 0.1 to 3.0 mg/kg, clonal expansion of both CD4+ and CD8+ T cells in blood was seen between baseline and week 6. After ivuxolimab, more expanded clones were found on average in CD8+ T cells than in CD4+ T cells. Low levels of normalized T-cell clonal expansion were also shown by some nonresponding patients. In the 0.1-3.0 mg/kg groups, partial responders were among the patients with the lowest normalized peripheral clonal expansion, particularly in CD8+ T cells. The antigen specificity of the peripheral T cells that underwent clonal expansion was not determined.

To sequence the TCRbeta CDR3 region, genomic DNA was isolated from the sorted cells. The immunoSEQ Assay was used to sequence the TCRbeta CDR3 regions. The immuneACCESS repertoire file appears here via TCRdb, limited to in-frame rearrangements. These files lack a portion of the clones; in checked studies, under half of the deficit traces to unresolved V genes, and the cause of the others is not known. Within this sample are tens of thousands of clones, with approximately 80% of them counted one time only. The ten largest clones add up to 14% of the sample. The cysteine opens and the phenylalanine closes a CDR3 of 14 amino acids. Of the read, only the CDR3 DNA is kept; its 42 bases are in frame from base 1. From V the trimming removes 7 bases and from J it removes 4 bases, while the gene matches leave 6 bases of the junction unaccounted for. Based on the germline V gene (reference sequence), the CDR1 and CDR2 sequences are LNHDA and SQIVND.

The trial excluded patients who had a history of autoimmune disease or were on systemic immunosuppression. In every dose cohort, peripheral blood was drawn for TCR sequencing at baseline, cycle 4 day 1, and cycle 7 day 1. Samples were obtained from an open-label, multicenter, first-in-human phase I dose-escalation trial of ivuxolimab. Adults with locally advanced or metastatic head and neck squamous cell, hepatocellular, melanoma or renal cell carcinoma were enrolled in the trial. Before TCR sequencing, CD4+ T cells and CD8+ T cells from peripheral blood were sorted into separate populations. As for this clone: What antigen it recognizes has not been identified. The record has no base qualities; no much larger clone is one base away.

The chain uses TRBV19 and TRBJ2-2; 7 central nucleotides agree with TRBD1. This clonotype was obtained from an adult with an advanced solid tumor such as melanoma, head and neck, liver or kidney cancer. The specimen was CD4+ or CD8+ T cells sorted from blood, collected in a trial of the OX40 agonist ivuxolimab. The base sequence is TGTGCCAGTACCGGGACAGCGTCCACCGGGGAGCTGTTTTTT. This codes for CASTGTASTGELFF.